These T cell receptor beta chains were read from a single sample in a study of T cell responses to AZD1222 COVID-19 vaccine. Clones were read by immunoSEQ multiplex PCR, and TCRdb kept only the in-frame ones, dropping some. The sample shows 140,000 or so clones, approximately 91% of them seen only once. The material was peripheral blood, obtained 28 days after the second AZD1222 dose. These receptors were collected from an adult who received the AZD1222 COVID-19 vaccine. CDR3s include the opening cysteine and the closing phenylalanine or tryptophan. Each record gives: J gene, V gene, D gene, CDR3 protein, CDR3 DNA. A D gene is named only where the DNA matches it firmly.

>TRBJ1-4|TRBV3-1/TRBV3-2|-
CASSQGLVEKLFF
TGTGCCAGCAGCCAAGGGCTGGTGGAAAAACTGTTTTTT
>TRBJ2-2|TRBV7-3|-
CASSLGLSTGELFF
TGTGCCAGCAGCTTGGGACTCTCCACCGGGGAGCTGTTTTTT
>TRBJ1-2|TRBV19|TRBD1
CASSPPGRGLVGYTF
TGTGCCAGTAGTCCTCCGGGGAGGGGGCTGGTAGGCTACACCTTC
>TRBJ1-5|TRBV18|-
CASSYKGYSNQPQRF
TGTGCCAGCTCGTACAAGGGTTATAGCAATCAGCCCCAGCGTTTT
>TRBJ1-1|TRBV5-1|-
CASSLARGGEGAFF
TGCGCCAGCAGCTTGGCAAGGGGGGGCGAAGGAGCTTTCTTT
>TRBJ2-5|TRBV6-2/TRBV6-3|-
CASSWGTLRYQETQYF
TGTGCCAGCAGTTGGGGGACTCTCCGGTACCAAGAGACCCAGTACTTC
>TRBJ1-2|TRBV4-1|-
CASIIGGDEKVFNYGYTF
TGCGCCAGCATAATCGGGGGGGATGAAAAGGTTTTTAACTATGGCTACACCTTC
>TRBJ2-7|TRBV5-1|-
CASSSQGGLTYEQYF
TGCGCCAGCAGCTCCCAGGGAGGCCTCACCTACGAGCAGTACTTC
>TRBJ1-2|TRBV19|-
CASSPEGSGYGYTF
TGTGCCAGTAGTCCCGAGGGTTCGGGCTATGGCTACACCTTC
>TRBJ2-1|TRBV7-2|-
CASSPLGSGLYNEQFF
TGTGCCAGCAGCCCACTGGGCAGCGGGCTCTACAATGAGCAGTTCTTC